The present entry profiles one TCR beta chain with its context. The data derive from a study of blood T cell repertoires in COVID-19. Overall study context: Whether acute or convalescent, the COVID-19 samples came from the United States, Italy and Spain. PBMCs, B-cell-depleted T cells, or T cells provided the cDNA or gDNA that made up the material.

CDR3 size: 15 residues. CDR1 SGDLS and CDR2 YYNGEE come from the germline V gene. J gave up 5 bases and V 3 bases, and 8 bases lay outside the gene matches. Original analysis: Reference gene primer amplification gave nucleated cell count estimates. The assay was immunoSEQ multiplex PCR, and TCRdb's table has in-frame clones only and misses some. The DNA gave D and trimming, while V, J and clone size come from that table. The sample has roughly 50,000 clones, around 83% seen once. The sequence was collected from a woman in her fifties or sixties with acute or convalescent COVID-19. The sample was peripheral blood. This chain joins TRBV9 and TRBJ2-1; 7 bases map to TRBD2. DNA for the CDR3: TGTGCCAGCAGCGCGCGGGAGAGGGCTAACAATGAGCAGTTCTTC. Residues: CASSARERANNEQFF.